This record covers a single T cell receptor beta chain. Its antigen remains unknown. The data originate from a study of cytomegalovirus exposure and HLA in healthy donors. Study in general: A subsequent analysis reported that the 100 to 150 validation repertoires were produced on the same platform that had also been used for the 600 to 700 first-cohort repertoires. Findings and limits, study-wide: As confirmed in vitro, three CMV-associated chains were specific for CMV antigens.

Germline CDR1 SGHVS, CDR2 FQNEAQ. This CDR3 comprises 18 residues. With 1 base removed from V and 3 bases from J, the gap between germline ends came to 21 bases. Profiling relied on immunoSEQ multiplex PCR, and the TCRdb table lists in-frame clones only, not all of them. The profile covers under 150,000 clones, with approximately 90% appearing a single time and 1.5% to 2% taken by the ten largest. The rearrangement joins TRBV7-8 to TRBJ2-5; D is possibly TRBD2 (7 bases). Sequenced material: PBMCs. This receptor was obtained from a woman younger than 35 in good health and CMV-seronegative. The CDR3 is CASSLEGLWGGLEETQYF. DNA for the CDR3: TGTGCCAGCAGCTTAGAGGGTCTTTGGGGGGGCTTAGAAGAGACCCAGTACTTC.